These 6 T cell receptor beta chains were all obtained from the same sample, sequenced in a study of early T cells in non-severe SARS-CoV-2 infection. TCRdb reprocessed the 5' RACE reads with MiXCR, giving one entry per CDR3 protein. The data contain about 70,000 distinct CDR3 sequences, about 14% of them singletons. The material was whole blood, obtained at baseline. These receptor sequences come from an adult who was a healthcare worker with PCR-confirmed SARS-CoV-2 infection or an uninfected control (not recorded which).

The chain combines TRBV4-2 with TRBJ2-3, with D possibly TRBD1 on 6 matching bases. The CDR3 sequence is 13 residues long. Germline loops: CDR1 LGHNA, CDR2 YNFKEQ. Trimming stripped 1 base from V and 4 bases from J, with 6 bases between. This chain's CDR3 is CASSQGTADTQYF. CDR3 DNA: TGTGCCAGCAGCCAAGGGACAGCAGATACGCAGTATTTT.

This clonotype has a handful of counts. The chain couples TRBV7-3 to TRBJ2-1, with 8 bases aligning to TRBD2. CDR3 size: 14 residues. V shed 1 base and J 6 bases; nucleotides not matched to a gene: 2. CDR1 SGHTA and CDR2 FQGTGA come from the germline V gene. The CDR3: CASSLSGGSNEQFF. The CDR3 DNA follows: TGTGCCAGCAGCTTAAGCGGGGGGAGCAATGAGCAGTTCTTC. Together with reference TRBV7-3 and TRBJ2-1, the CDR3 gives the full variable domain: GAGVSQTPSNKVTEKGKYVELRCDPISGHTALYWYRQSLGQGPEFLIYFQGTGAADDSGLPNDRFFAVRPEGSVSTLKIQRTERGDSAVYLCASSLSGGSNEQFFGPGTRLTVL.

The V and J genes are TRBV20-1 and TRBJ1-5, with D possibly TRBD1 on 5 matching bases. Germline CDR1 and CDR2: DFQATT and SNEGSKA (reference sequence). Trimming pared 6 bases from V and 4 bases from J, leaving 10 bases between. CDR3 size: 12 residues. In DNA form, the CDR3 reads TGCAGTGCCCACCGGGGGAATCAGCCCCAGCATTTT. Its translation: CSAHRGNQPQHF.

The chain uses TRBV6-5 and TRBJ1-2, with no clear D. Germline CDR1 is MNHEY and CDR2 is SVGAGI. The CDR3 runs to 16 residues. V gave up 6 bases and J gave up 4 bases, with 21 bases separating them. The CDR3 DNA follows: TGTGCCAGCAGCCCGTGGGGAAGGGTCAAACTCTATGGCTACACCTTC. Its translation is CASSPWGRVKLYGYTF.

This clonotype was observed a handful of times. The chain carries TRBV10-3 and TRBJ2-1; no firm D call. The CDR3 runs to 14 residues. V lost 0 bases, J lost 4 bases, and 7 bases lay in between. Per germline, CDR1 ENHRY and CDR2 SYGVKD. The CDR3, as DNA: TGTGCCATCAGTGAGTCCGCAGGATACAATGAGCAGTTCTTC. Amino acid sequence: CAISESAGYNEQFF.

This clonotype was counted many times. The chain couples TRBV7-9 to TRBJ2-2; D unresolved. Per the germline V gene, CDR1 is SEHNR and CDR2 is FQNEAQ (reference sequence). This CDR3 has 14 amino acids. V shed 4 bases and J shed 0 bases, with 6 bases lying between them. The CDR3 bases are TGTGCCAGCAGCTCCGGACCGAACACCGGGGAGCTGTTTTTT. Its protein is CASSSGPNTGELFF.